This T cell receptor beta chain was obtained from a study of immune evolution from preneoplasia to lung adenocarcinoma. The study, taken as a whole, reports: Clonality was highest in normal lung, lower in later-stage lesions apparently.

Germline V gene lookup returns CDR1 SGHDN and CDR2 FVKESK. The CDR3 is 15 amino acids. Deletions cut 2 bases from V and 6 bases from J, with 13 bases between. Turning to this clone: What it binds is unknown.

TCRdb keeps only in-frame clones here, not all; method: immunoSEQ multiplex PCR. The table records more than 10,000 clones, about 85% of them present only once. Resections took place in Japan or China from about 2014 to 2017. Sequences were obtained from FFPE tissue from an adenomatous hyperplasia lung lesion. Subset given: atypical adenomatous hyperplasia (AAH), lung preneoplasia. This sequence was found in a person over 45 with lung adenocarcinoma. The chain uses TRBV14 and TRBJ1-4, with no clear D. DNA of the CDR3: TGTGCCAGCAGCCAAATTAAGGCAGTAGATGAAAAACTGTTTTTT. Translated: CASSQIKAVDEKLFF.